This T cell receptor (beta chain) appears in the sequencing data of a study of a mutant IDH1 vaccine in newly diagnosed glioma. Assay: immunoSEQ multiplex PCR; the TCRdb copy retains only in-frame clones and omits some. The sample contains 55,000 or so clones, 80% of which appear only once. As to time point: week 23, last vaccination. In the vaccine, a single dose held 300 ug of the mutant IDH1 20-mer peptide, along with topical imiquimod. Regarding this clone: Its specificity is unknown.

The sequences come from PBMCs, collected from a glioma patient whose treatment included an IDH1 peptide vaccine. The sequence was collected from a man between 35 and 55 years old with glioma.

As DNA, the CDR3 is TGTGCCAGCAGGGCTCAGCCTTACTCTAACTATGGCTACACCTTC. It yields the protein CASRAQPYSNYGYTF. The J gene is TRBJ1-2, the V gene TRBV2; D uncertain. The germline V gene encodes CDR1 SNHLY and CDR2 FYNNEI. The CDR3 has 15 residues. V dropped 6 bases and J dropped 0 bases, with 14 bases sitting between them.